The 27 T cell receptor beta chains given below trace back to one sample, sequenced in a study of T-cell memory formation after mild COVID-19. Using its own MiXCR run on the 5' RACE reads, TCRdb lists one record per CDR3 protein. The profile shows about 210,000 distinct CDR3 sequences, more than 9% of them singletons. The sequenced sample was PBMCs or a T cell subset sorted from them (not recorded which). All receptors come from a man in his late teens or twenties who had mild COVID-19 (a few samples of this study predate the infection). Cell type and time point are not known.

The V and J genes are TRBV7-2 and TRBJ1-5; D is unclear. Trimming removed 1 base at V and 4 bases at J, with 11 bases between. The germline V gene encodes CDR1 SGHTA and CDR2 FQGNSA. The CDR3 spans 15 residues. The CDR3, as DNA: TGTGCCAGCAGCTTAGTCGGGTATCCGAATCAGCCCCAGCATTTT. Encoded protein: CASSLVGYPNQPQHF.

A few counts support this clonotype. The rearrangement links TRBV7-2 to TRBJ2-6; D uncertain. Germline CDR1 is SGHTA and CDR2 is FQGNSA. The CDR3 has 15 residues. V gave up 3 bases and J gave up 2 bases, with 8 bases separating them. For the CDR3, the DNA is TGTGCCAGCAGCTTTTTAGGGACTGGGGCCAACGTCCTGACTTTC. It is translated as CASSFLGTGANVLTF.

The chain combines TRBV20-1 with TRBJ1-4; D is perhaps TRBD1 (6 bases). The CDR3 extends over 12 amino acids. Deletions cut 6 bases from V and 8 bases from J, with 13 bases between. Per germline, CDR1 DFQATT and CDR2 SNEGSKA (reference sequence). The CDR3 is CSAPGETEKLFF. The CDR3 DNA sequence: TGCAGTGCCCCAGGGGAAACCGAAAAACTGTTTTTT.

CDR3 sequence (DNA): TGCGCCAGCAGCCAAGGGGAAGGTGGGGATACGCAGTATTTT. Its translation: CASSQGEGGDTQYF. The chain has TRBV4-1 and TRBJ2-3; D is unresolved. In germline, CDR1 is MGHRA, CDR2 YSYEKL. V lost 1 base, J lost 6 bases, and 11 bases lay in between. The CDR3 is 14 amino acids.

V usage is TRBV5-1 and J usage is TRBJ2-2, with D tentatively TRBD1 (6 bases). The V gene lost 2 bases and the J gene lost 1 base, with 12 bases spanning the gap. The CDR3 length is 16 residues. The germline V gene encodes CDR1 SGHRS and CDR2 YFSETQ. The DNA of the CDR3 is TGCGCCAGCAGCTTTCAGGGGCCCGGGAACACCGGGGAGCTGTTTTTT. Translated, it gives CASSFQGPGNTGELFF.

This clonotype was recorded at least ten times. The chain joins TRBV5-1 to TRBJ1-4; the D gene is possibly TRBD1 (6 bases). Germline V gives CDR1 SGHRS, CDR2 YFSETQ. CDR3 length: 14 residues. Trimming shortened V by 4 bases and J by 8 bases, and 15 bases separated the two germline ends. The CDR3 here is CASSPGFQGEKLFF. CDR3 bases: TGCGCCAGCAGCCCGGGCTTCCAGGGGGAAAAACTGTTTTTT.

This chain connects TRBV11-2 to TRBJ1-1; possible D gene TRBD1, 6 bases. Germline CDR1 and CDR2: SGHAT and FQNNGV. This CDR3 has 15 residues. Trimming stripped 3 bases from V and 5 bases from J, with 16 bases between. CDR3 DNA sequence: TGTGCCAGCAGCTTCACAGGGTATCGGGGAACTGAAGCTTTCTTT. Its protein product is CASSFTGYRGTEAFF.

This chain uses TRBV4-2 with TRBJ2-1, with D possibly being TRBD1 (7 bases). Germline lookup yields CDR1 LGHNA and CDR2 YNFKEQ. The V gene lost 4 bases and the J gene lost 8 bases, with 18 bases spanning the gap. This CDR3 is built from 15 residues. This CDR3 is CASSPKSGGRDEQFF. DNA of the CDR3: TGTGCCAGCAGCCCGAAGTCAGGGGGGAGAGATGAGCAGTTCTTC.

The chain joins TRBV20-1 to TRBJ1-6, with D hard to call. CDR1 DFQATT and CDR2 SNEGSKA come from the germline V gene (reference sequence). Between the trimmed V and J ends, which lost 6 bases and 8 bases, there was a span of 11 bases. The CDR3 is 12 amino acids. For the CDR3, the DNA is TGCAGTGCCTACCATCCGGATTCACCCCTCCACTTT. It codes for CSAYHPDSPLHF.

This clonotype was detected ten times or more. This chain joins TRBV20-1 and TRBJ1-1; 12 positions agree with TRBD1. Germline V gene sequence: CDR1 DFQATT, CDR2 SNEGSKA (reference sequence). There are 13 residues in the CDR3. V gave up 5 bases and J gave up 7 bases; unmatched junction bases: 5. Here the CDR3 DNA reads TGCAGTGCTGCCGGGACAGGGGGCGGTGAAGCTTTCTTT. As protein: CSAAGTGGGEAFF.

This clonotype has only a few counts. The rearrangement uses TRBV7-9 and TRBJ2-3; weak D call: TRBD2 (5 bases). Per germline, CDR1 SEHNR and CDR2 FQNEAQ (reference sequence). Trimming removed 3 bases from V and 2 bases from J, with 9 bases in between. The CDR3 has 14 amino acids. DNA of the CDR3: TGTGCCAGCAGCTTTCGGGGTTACACAGATACGCAGTATTTT. Protein sequence: CASSFRGYTDTQYF.

This chain connects TRBV7-9 to TRBJ1-1, with TRBD1 as a possible D gene (6 bases). In germline, CDR1 is SEHNR, CDR2 FQNEAQ (reference sequence). With 4 bases removed from V and 4 bases from J, the gap between germline ends came to 10 bases. This CDR3 is built from 13 residues. The CDR3 region is CASSSQGFTEAFF. The CDR3, as DNA: TGTGCCAGCAGCTCACAGGGATTCACTGAAGCTTTCTTT. Filled out from reference TRBV7-9 and TRBJ1-1, the complete variable domain reads DTGVSQNPRHKITKRGQNVTFRCDPISEHNRLYWYRQTLGQGPEFLTYFQNEAQLEKSRLLSDRFSAERPKGSFSTLEIQRTEQGDSAMYLCASSSQGFTEAFFGQGTRLTVV.

V and J are TRBV30 and TRBJ2-7; the D gene is possibly TRBD1 (5 bases). The length of the CDR3 is 11 residues. The germline V gene has CDR1 GTSNPN and CDR2 SVGIG (reference sequence). Between the trimmed V and J ends, which lost 3 bases and 3 bases, there was a span of 6 bases. CDR3 region: CAWSTGYEQYF. In nucleotides, the CDR3 is TGTGCCTGGAGCACAGGCTACGAGCAGTACTTC. Drawing the rest from reference TRBV30 and TRBJ2-7, the complete variable domain is SQTIHQWPATLVQPVGSPLSLECTVEGTSNPNLYWYRQAAGRGLQLLFYSVGIGQISSEVPQNLSASRPQDRQFILSSKKLLLSDSGFYLCAWSTGYEQYFGPGTRLTVT.

This clonotype has ten or more counts. This sequence joins TRBV7-9 and TRBJ2-1; TRBD1 agrees at 9 bases. V gave up 2 bases and J gave up 9 bases; unmatched junction bases: 5. The CDR3 runs 14 residues. Germline CDR1 SEHNR, CDR2 FQNEAQ (reference sequence). The CDR3, as DNA: TGTGCCAGCAGCTTAAGGGGACAGGGCAGTGAGCAGTTCTTC. Protein product: CASSLRGQGSEQFF.

The V and J genes are TRBV3-1 and TRBJ2-3, with D perhaps TRBD2 (6 bases). Trimming cost V 4 bases and J 5 bases, with 13 bases left between them. Germline CDR1 LGHDT, CDR2 YNNKEL (reference sequence). The CDR3 totals 14 residues. CDR3 protein: CASSLYTGGDTQYF. DNA for the CDR3: TGTGCCAGCAGCCTCTACACCGGGGGAGATACGCAGTATTTT.

In its sample, this clonotype was seen a few times. CDR3 DNA sequence: TGCGCCAGCAGGGATCAGGGCAACTATGGCTACACCTTC. Protein product: CASRDQGNYGYTF. This sequence joins TRBV4-1 and TRBJ1-2, with D tentatively TRBD1 (5 bases). Trimming removed 6 bases at V and 2 bases at J, with 10 bases between. There are 13 residues in the CDR3. CDR1 is MGHRA, CDR2 YSYEKL, per germline.

The table lists this clonotype with many counts. The chain employs TRBV7-6 and TRBJ1-1, with unresolved D. The CDR3 totals 15 residues. Germline CDR1 and CDR2: SGHVS and FNYEAQ. Trimming removed 6 bases from V and 0 bases from J, with 14 bases in between. CDR3: CASSSSVQLNTEAFF. The CDR3 DNA is TGTGCCAGCAGTTCCTCGGTACAGCTGAACACTGAAGCTTTCTTT.

The chain is built from TRBV5-1 and TRBJ1-1; 7 bases line up with TRBD1. Trimming removed 0 bases from V and 0 bases from J; junction bases left unmatched: 5. The CDR3 runs to 16 residues. CDR1 and CDR2 from the germline V gene are SGHRS and YFSETQ. The CDR3 protein is CASSLEYTGVNTEAFF. CDR3 bases: TGCGCCAGCAGCTTGGAATATACAGGGGTGAACACTGAAGCTTTCTTT.

The chain has TRBV6-2 or TRBV6-3 and TRBJ2-7; the match to TRBD1 covers 8 bases. Trimming removed 0 bases from V and 6 bases from J; junction bases left unmatched: 7. Germline loops: CDR1 MNHEY, CDR2 SVGEGT. The CDR3 runs 15 residues. The CDR3: CASSYSAGGRLEQYF. The CDR3 nucleotides are TGTGCCAGCAGTTACTCGGCAGGGGGCCGGCTCGAGCAGTACTTC.

The chain is built from TRBV4-3 and TRBJ2-5, with D maybe TRBD2 (5 bases). V shed 1 base and J shed 4 bases, with 13 bases lying between them. Germline V CDR1 and CDR2: LGHNA, YSLEER. CDR3 length equals 15 residues. CDR3 region: CASSQGHGLGETQYF. For the CDR3, the DNA is TGCGCCAGCAGCCAAGGACACGGACTGGGAGAGACCCAGTACTTC.

Only a few counts were recorded for this clonotype. V gene TRBV11-3 combines with J gene TRBJ1-4, with D possibly matching TRBD1 (6 bases). The CDR3 is 17 amino acids. Germline assignment: CDR1 SGHNT and CDR2 YENEEA. The germline V and J ends were trimmed by 5 bases and 0 bases, with 16 bases remaining between them. This chain's CDR3 is CASSPTPGTTTNEKLFF. In DNA form, the CDR3 reads TGTGCCAGCAGCCCAACTCCCGGGACAACAACTAATGAAAAACTGTTTTTT. Combining the CDR3 with reference TRBV11-3 and TRBJ1-4 gives the whole variable domain EAGVVQSPRYKIIEKKQPVAFWCNPISGHNTLYWYLQNLGQGPELLIRYENEEAVDDSQLPKDRFSAERLKGVDSTLKIQPAELGDSAVYLCASSPTPGTTTNEKLFFGSGTQLSVL.

This clonotype was detected only a few times. The rearrangement links TRBV6-5 to TRBJ2-2; 8 bases match TRBD2. J gave up 4 bases and V 10 bases, and 8 bases lay outside the gene matches. CDR1 is MNHEY, CDR2 SVGAGI, per germline. The CDR3 is 14 residues long. The CDR3 DNA is TGTGCCACCCATCCGGGGGGGAGCACCGGGGAGCTGTTTTTT. Its protein is CATHPGGSTGELFF.

At least ten counts were recorded for this clonotype. This sequence joins TRBV24-1 and TRBJ1-5, with unresolved D. Trimming took 6 bases from V and 0 from J, leaving 14 bases between them. From germline, CDR1 is KGHDR and CDR2 SFDVKD. There are 16 residues in the CDR3. The chain's CDR3 is CATSLPQAYSNQPQHF. In DNA form, the CDR3 reads TGTGCCACCAGTCTTCCCCAGGCTTATAGCAATCAGCCCCAGCATTTT.

V usage is TRBV29-1 and J usage is TRBJ1-2; 9 bases match TRBD1. J was trimmed by 5 bases and V by 3 bases; bases with no gene match: 7. The germline V gene encodes CDR1 SQVTM and CDR2 ANQGSEA. The CDR3 extends over 14 amino acids. Here the CDR3 DNA reads TGCAGCGTTGACGTGGACAGGGGACGATATGGCTACACCTTC. Amino acid sequence: CSVDVDRGRYGYTF.

The CDR3 spells CASSSFLPPDTQYF. CDR3 in DNA: TGTGCCAGCAGCTCGTTTCTTCCCCCAGATACGCAGTATTTT. The chain couples TRBV11-1 to TRBJ2-3, with D unresolved. Per germline, CDR1 SGHAT and CDR2 FQDESV (reference sequence). CDR3 length: 14 amino acids. Trimming pared 4 bases from V and 4 bases from J, leaving 12 bases between.

This chain connects TRBV20-1 to TRBJ1-5; D gene ambiguous. This CDR3 is 12 amino acids long. Germline V CDR1 and CDR2: DFQATT, SNEGSKA (reference sequence). Trimming stripped 1 base from V and 6 bases from J, with 7 bases between. The CDR3 DNA reads TGCAGTGCTAGAGCGGCGGGTCAGCCCCAGCATTTT. Translating gives CSARAAGQPQHF.

V usage is TRBV7-2 and J usage is TRBJ2-3; D is uncertain. This CDR3 is built from 14 residues. Trimming shortened V by 4 bases and J by 9 bases, and 17 bases separated the two germline ends. Germline V gene lookup returns CDR1 SGHTA and CDR2 FQGNSA. The CDR3 DNA follows: TGTGCCAGCAGCTCCTCTCCCGGGCTACCGACGCAGTATTTT. Amino acids: CASSSSPGLPTQYF.